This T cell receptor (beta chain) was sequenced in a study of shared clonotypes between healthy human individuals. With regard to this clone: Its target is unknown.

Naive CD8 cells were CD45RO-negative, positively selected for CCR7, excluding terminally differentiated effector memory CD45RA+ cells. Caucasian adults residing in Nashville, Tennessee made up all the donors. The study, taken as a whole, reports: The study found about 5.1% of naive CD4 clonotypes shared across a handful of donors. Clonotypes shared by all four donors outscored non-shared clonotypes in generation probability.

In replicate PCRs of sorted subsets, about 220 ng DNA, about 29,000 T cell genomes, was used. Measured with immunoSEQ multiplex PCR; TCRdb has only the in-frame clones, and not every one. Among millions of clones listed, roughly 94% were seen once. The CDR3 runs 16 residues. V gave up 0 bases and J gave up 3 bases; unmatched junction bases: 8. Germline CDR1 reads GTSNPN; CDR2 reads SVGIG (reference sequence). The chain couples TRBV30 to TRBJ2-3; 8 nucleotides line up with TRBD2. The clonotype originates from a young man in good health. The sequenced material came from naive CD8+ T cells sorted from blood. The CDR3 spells CAWSVLAGGGTDTQYF. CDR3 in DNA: TGTGCCTGGAGTGTACTCGCGGGAGGCGGGACAGATACGCAGTATTTT.